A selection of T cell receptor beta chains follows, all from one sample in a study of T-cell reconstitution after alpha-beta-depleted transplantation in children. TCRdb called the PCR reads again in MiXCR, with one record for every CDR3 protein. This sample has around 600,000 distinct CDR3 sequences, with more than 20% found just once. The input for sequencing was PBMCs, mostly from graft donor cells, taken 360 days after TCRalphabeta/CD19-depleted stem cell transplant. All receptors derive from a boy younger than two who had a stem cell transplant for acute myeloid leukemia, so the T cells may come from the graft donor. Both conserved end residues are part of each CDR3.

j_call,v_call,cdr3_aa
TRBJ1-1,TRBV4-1,CASSLGSGWPEAFF
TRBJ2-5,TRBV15,CATSNGQKGTQYF
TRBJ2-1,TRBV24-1,CATRTGNEQFF
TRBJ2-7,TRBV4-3,CASSQDPRDPSYEQYF
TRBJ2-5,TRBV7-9,CARRRDREKETQYF
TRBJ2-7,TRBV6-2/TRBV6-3,CASSYWSGEQYF
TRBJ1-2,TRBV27,CASSPQTGIRYGYTF
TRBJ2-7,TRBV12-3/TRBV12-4,CASSSWGDYEQYF
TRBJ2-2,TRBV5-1,CASRASGELFF
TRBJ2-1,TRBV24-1,CATSDLKASGGPYNEQFF
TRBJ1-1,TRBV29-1,CSVVRWAGWAFF
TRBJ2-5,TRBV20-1,CSARGSGTGQETQYF
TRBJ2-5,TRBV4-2,CASSSRRLETQYF
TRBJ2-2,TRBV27,CASSTPGSGELFF
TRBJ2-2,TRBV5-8,CASSSQQGVFTGELFF
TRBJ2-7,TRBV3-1,CASSHHPSYEQYF
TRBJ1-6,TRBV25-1,CASSEWKSSYNSPLHF
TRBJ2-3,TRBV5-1,CASNLGGSTDTQYF
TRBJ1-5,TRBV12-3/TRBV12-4,CASNGGQGVNQPQHF
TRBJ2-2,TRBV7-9,CASSDLAGIAGELFF
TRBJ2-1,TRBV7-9,CASSAWMTPSSYNEQFF
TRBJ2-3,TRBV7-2,CASSPGTSGEVDTQYF
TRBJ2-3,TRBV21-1,CASSKAQISSGGTTDTQYF
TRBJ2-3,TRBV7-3,CASSLIHAGPDTQYF
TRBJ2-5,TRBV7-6,CASSSTLGGETQYF
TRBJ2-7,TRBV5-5,CASSEGIIPYEQYF
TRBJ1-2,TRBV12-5,CASGLWGTNYGYTF
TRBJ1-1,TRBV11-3,CASSLEVMNTEAFF
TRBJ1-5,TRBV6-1,CASSDGTHPNQPQHF
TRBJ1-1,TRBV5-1,CASSTSTGSTEAFF
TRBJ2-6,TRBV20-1,CSAAVFSGANVLTF
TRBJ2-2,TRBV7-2,CASSTGTRTGELFF
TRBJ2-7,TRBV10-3,CAISPGQGYYEQYF
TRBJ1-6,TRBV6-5,CASRRDRVSPLHF
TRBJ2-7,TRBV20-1,CSAREGGKSYEQYF
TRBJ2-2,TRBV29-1,CSVEGLAGAGELFF
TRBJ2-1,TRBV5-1,CASSDDGSSYNEQFF
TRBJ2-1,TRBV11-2,CASSLGLRGAWDEQFF
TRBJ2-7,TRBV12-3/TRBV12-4,CASTDRQGLSYEQYF
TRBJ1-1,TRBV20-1,CSARSLDEAFF
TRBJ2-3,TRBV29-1,CSFSGLLTDTQYF
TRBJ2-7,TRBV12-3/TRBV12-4,CASSAFPPPYEQYF
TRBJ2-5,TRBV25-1,CASGGTETQYF
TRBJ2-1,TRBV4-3,CASSHNLAVFYNEQFF
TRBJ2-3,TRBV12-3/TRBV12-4,CASSGGTSGGAGSDTQYF
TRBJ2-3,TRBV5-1,CASSLEFLGELGTDTQYF
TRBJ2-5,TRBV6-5,CASSYSAGVKYQETQYF
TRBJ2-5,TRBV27,CASLSGRTQYF
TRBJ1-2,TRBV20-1,CSAPARGGYTF
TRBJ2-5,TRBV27,CASSPSGAEETQYF
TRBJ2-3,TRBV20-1,CSALLTGRGTDTQYF
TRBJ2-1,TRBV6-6,CASGTRGLNEQFF
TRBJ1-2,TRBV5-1,CASSLGMDWGYGYTF